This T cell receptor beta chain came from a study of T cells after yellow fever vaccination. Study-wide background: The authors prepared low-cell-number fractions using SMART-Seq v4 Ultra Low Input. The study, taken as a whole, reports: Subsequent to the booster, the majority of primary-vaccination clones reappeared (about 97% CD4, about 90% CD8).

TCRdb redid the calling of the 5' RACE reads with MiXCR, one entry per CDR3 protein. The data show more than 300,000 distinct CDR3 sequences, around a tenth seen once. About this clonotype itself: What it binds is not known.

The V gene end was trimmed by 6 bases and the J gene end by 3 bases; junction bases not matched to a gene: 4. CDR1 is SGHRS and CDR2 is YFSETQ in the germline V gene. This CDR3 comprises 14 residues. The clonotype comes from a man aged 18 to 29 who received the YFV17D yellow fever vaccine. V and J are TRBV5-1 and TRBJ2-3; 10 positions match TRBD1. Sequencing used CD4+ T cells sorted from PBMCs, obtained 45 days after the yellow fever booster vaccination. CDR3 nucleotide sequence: TGCGCCAGCAAGCTGGGACAGGGGACAGATACGCAGTATTTT. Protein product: CASKLGQGTDTQYF.